The present TCR beta chain was sequenced within a study of blood T cells in healthy people across ages. This clonotype was observed a few times. Its antigen is still unknown. Study results and limitations: Both naive CD4+ cell counts and diversity were greater in long-lived donors than in aged donors. Naive T cell percentage and TCR beta diversity correlated strongly.

A second PCR, run for about 7 to 11 cycles, used a sample-barcoded 5' primer plus a J-beta primer mix. CDR3-containing paired-end reads numbering at least 3 million came from each sample. TCRdb ran MiXCR on the 5' RACE reads and lists one entry per CDR3 protein. The profile shows 800,000 to 950,000 distinct CDR3 sequences, around 34% of them singletons. A minimum of 6 micrograms of total RNA was extracted per sample. This CDR3 is built from 13 residues. Trimming pared 4 bases from V and 10 bases from J, leaving 12 bases between. Per the germline V gene, CDR1 is SGHRS and CDR2 is YFSETQ. The clonotype comes from a man younger than 35 in good health. The specimen was blood. This chain links TRBV5-1 with TRBJ1-6, with unresolved D. Written as DNA, the CDR3 is TGCGCCAGCAGCGACGGGAGTACCTCACCCCTCCACTTT. Protein: CASSDGSTSPLHF.